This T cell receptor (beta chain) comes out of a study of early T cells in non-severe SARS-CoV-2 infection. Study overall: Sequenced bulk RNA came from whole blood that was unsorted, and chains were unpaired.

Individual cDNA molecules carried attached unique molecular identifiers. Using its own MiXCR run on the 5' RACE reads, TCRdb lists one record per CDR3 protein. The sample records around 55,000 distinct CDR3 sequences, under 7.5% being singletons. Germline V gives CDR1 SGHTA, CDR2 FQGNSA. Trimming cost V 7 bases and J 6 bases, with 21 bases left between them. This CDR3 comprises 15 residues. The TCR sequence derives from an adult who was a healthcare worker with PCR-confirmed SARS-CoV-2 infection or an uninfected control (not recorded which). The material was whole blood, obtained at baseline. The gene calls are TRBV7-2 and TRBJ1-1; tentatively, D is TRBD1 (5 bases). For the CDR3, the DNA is TGTGCCAGCACCCCCACGCGGGGGAGGAAATCTGAAGCTTTCTTT. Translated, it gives CASTPTRGRKSEAFF.